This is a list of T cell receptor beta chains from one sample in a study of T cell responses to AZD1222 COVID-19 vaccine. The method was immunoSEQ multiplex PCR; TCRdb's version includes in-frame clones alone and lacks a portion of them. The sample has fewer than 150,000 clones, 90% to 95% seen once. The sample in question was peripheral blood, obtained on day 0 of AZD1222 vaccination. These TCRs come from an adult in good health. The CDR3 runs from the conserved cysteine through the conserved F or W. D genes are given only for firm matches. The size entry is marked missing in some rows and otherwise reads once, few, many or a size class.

CDR3 DNA: TGTGCCAGCAGTAACCGGGACAGGGGTTCCTACGAGCAGTACTTC; CDR3 protein: CASSNRDRGSYEQYF; V gene: TRBV6-5; clone size: .; J gene: TRBJ2-7; D gene: TRBD1
CDR3 DNA: TGTGCCAGTAGTCCGTTGGACAGGGGTAAAGGCGGCTACACCTTC; CDR3 protein: CASSPLDRGKGGYTF; V gene: TRBV19; clone size: .; J gene: TRBJ1-2; D gene: TRBD1
CDR3 DNA: TGCGCCAGCAGCAACCTCGGACAGGGCTACGAGCAGTACTTC; CDR3 protein: CASSNLGQGYEQYF; V gene: TRBV5-1; clone size: .; J gene: TRBJ2-7; D gene: TRBD1
CDR3 DNA: TGCGCCAGCAGTGTCAGTAGCGGGGGGCCGGAGCAGTTCTTC; CDR3 protein: CASSVSSGGPEQFF; V gene: TRBV10-1; clone size: .; J gene: TRBJ2-1; D gene: TRBD2
CDR3 DNA: TGTGCCAGCAGTTCCGTCGACAGGGAGAACGGCTACACCTTC; CDR3 protein: CASSSVDRENGYTF; V gene: TRBV27; clone size: .; J gene: TRBJ1-2; D gene: TRBD1
CDR3 DNA: TGTGCCAGCAGCTTGGTTAGCGGGAGATCCTACGAGCAGTACTTC; CDR3 protein: CASSLVSGRSYEQYF; V gene: TRBV5-5; clone size: .; J gene: TRBJ2-7; D gene: TRBD2
CDR3 DNA: TGTGCCTCACTCAGAAGAGGGAGCGACTATGGCTACACCTTC; CDR3 protein: CASLRRGSDYGYTF; V gene: TRBV10-3; clone size: .; J gene: TRBJ1-2; D gene: .
CDR3 DNA: TGCAGTGCTAGTAAGGGGGCGGACACCGGGGAGCTGTTTTTT; CDR3 protein: CSASKGADTGELFF; V gene: TRBV20-1; clone size: .; J gene: TRBJ2-2; D gene: TRBD1
CDR3 DNA: TGTGCCAGCAGCTCTCCAGGGGGACAGTCTGGAAACACCATATATTTT; CDR3 protein: CASSSPGGQSGNTIYF; V gene: TRBV6-2/TRBV6-3; clone size: .; J gene: TRBJ1-3; D gene: TRBD1
CDR3 DNA: TGTGCCAGCAGCCCCATACTGCCCGACTTCGGGGGTGAAGAGACCCAGTACTTC; CDR3 protein: CASSPILPDFGGEETQYF; V gene: TRBV7-9; clone size: .; J gene: TRBJ2-5; D gene: .
CDR3 DNA: TGTGCCAGCTCACCGAGGGACAGGGGGTTGGTTTTCTTT; CDR3 protein: CASSPRDRGLVFF; V gene: TRBV18; clone size: .; J gene: TRBJ1-1; D gene: TRBD1
CDR3 DNA: TGTGCCAGCAGTCGCCAGACTAGCACAGATACGCAGTATTTT; CDR3 protein: CASSRQTSTDTQYF; V gene: TRBV27; clone size: .; J gene: TRBJ2-3; D gene: .
CDR3 DNA: TGTGCCAGTAGTATAGGTCGAGAGAACACCGGGGAGCTGTTTTTT; CDR3 protein: CASSIGRENTGELFF; V gene: TRBV19; clone size: .; J gene: TRBJ2-2; D gene: .
CDR3 DNA: TGCGCCAGCAGCCAAGTCCTTAGCGATTCGAGCTACGAGCAGTACTTC; CDR3 protein: CASSQVLSDSSYEQYF; V gene: TRBV4-1; clone size: .; J gene: TRBJ2-7; D gene: .
CDR3 DNA: TGTGCCAGCAGTGAAGCGGGGGGGTACACTGAAGCTTTCTTT; CDR3 protein: CASSEAGGYTEAFF; V gene: TRBV6-1; clone size: .; J gene: TRBJ1-1; D gene: .
CDR3 DNA: TGTGCCAGCAGTTACTTGACCGGGAGGGCAGGGGGCTACACCTTC; CDR3 protein: CASSYLTGRAGGYTF; V gene: TRBV6-5; clone size: .; J gene: TRBJ1-2; D gene: .
CDR3 DNA: TGTGCCAGCTCAAAGGGGATGAACACTGAAGCTTTCTTT; CDR3 protein: CASSKGMNTEAFF; V gene: TRBV18; clone size: .; J gene: TRBJ1-1; D gene: .
CDR3 DNA: TGTGCCAGCAGCTCTGGGCCAGCGGCTGAGCAGTTCTTC; CDR3 protein: CASSSGPAAEQFF; V gene: TRBV5-5; clone size: .; J gene: TRBJ2-1; D gene: .
CDR3 DNA: TGTGCCAGCGGCTTGGGGGGACAGGGTACAACTGAAGCTTTCTTT; CDR3 protein: CASGLGGQGTTEAFF; V gene: TRBV19; clone size: .; J gene: TRBJ1-1; D gene: TRBD1
CDR3 DNA: TGTGCCTGGAGTGTAGGGCCGAATCAGCCCCAGCATTTT; CDR3 protein: CAWSVGPNQPQHF; V gene: TRBV30; clone size: .; J gene: TRBJ1-5; D gene: .
CDR3 DNA: TGTGCCAGCAGGTTGAGCGGGGACGGCTATGGCTACACCTTC; CDR3 protein: CASRLSGDGYGYTF; V gene: TRBV2; clone size: .; J gene: TRBJ1-2; D gene: .
CDR3 DNA: TGTGCCAGCGCCGGGCCGCGGATTGAGGCCCAGTACTTC; CDR3 protein: CASAGPRIEAQYF; V gene: TRBV27; clone size: .; J gene: TRBJ2-5; D gene: .
CDR3 DNA: TGCGCCAGCAGCCAAGATCCTATTTTGGGGACCGCCATCAGGGGCTACACCTTC; CDR3 protein: CASSQDPILGTAIRGYTF; V gene: TRBV4-1; clone size: .; J gene: TRBJ1-2; D gene: .
CDR3 DNA: TGTGCCTGGAGCGGGAGCGGGAGGTACACCGGGGAGCTGTTTTTT; CDR3 protein: CAWSGSGRYTGELFF; V gene: TRBV30; clone size: .; J gene: TRBJ2-2; D gene: TRBD2
CDR3 DNA: TGTGCCAGCAGCTTGCGGGGCTCTGGCCAGCCCCAGCATTTT; CDR3 protein: CASSLRGSGQPQHF; V gene: TRBV5-8; clone size: .; J gene: TRBJ1-5; D gene: .
CDR3 DNA: TGTGCCAGCAGCTTGGACAGGGGATCCCAAGAGACCCAGTACTTC; CDR3 protein: CASSLDRGSQETQYF; V gene: TRBV2; clone size: .; J gene: TRBJ2-5; D gene: TRBD1
CDR3 DNA: TGTGCCATCAAATCCCGGACAGAAACTTACGAGCAGTACTTC; CDR3 protein: CAIKSRTETYEQYF; V gene: TRBV10-3; clone size: once; J gene: TRBJ2-7; D gene: .
CDR3 DNA: TGTGCCAGCAGCTTGGGGGGGAACTATGGCTACACCTTC; CDR3 protein: CASSLGGNYGYTF; V gene: TRBV5-4; clone size: .; J gene: TRBJ1-2; D gene: .
CDR3 DNA: TGTGCCAGCAGCGTAGGCGGGTATGAGCAGTTCTTC; CDR3 protein: CASSVGGYEQFF; V gene: TRBV9; clone size: .; J gene: TRBJ2-1; D gene: .
CDR3 DNA: TGTGCCAGCTCACAACAGGGCTATGGCTACACCTTC; CDR3 protein: CASSQQGYGYTF; V gene: TRBV18; clone size: .; J gene: TRBJ1-2; D gene: .
CDR3 DNA: TGCGCCAGCAGCCGGAACCCGGGGCCAGCCGTTGAAAAACTGTTTTTT; CDR3 protein: CASSRNPGPAVEKLFF; V gene: TRBV4-3; clone size: .; J gene: TRBJ1-4; D gene: .
CDR3 DNA: TGTGCCAGCAGCCGGACAGTCGCCCTAGACCCCCAGCATTTT; CDR3 protein: CASSRTVALDPQHF; V gene: TRBV6-2/TRBV6-3; clone size: .; J gene: TRBJ1-5; D gene: .
CDR3 DNA: TGTGCCAGCAGCAAAGTTACAGGGCATTACTCTGGGGCCAACGTCCTGACTTTC; CDR3 protein: CASSKVTGHYSGANVLTF; V gene: TRBV21-1; clone size: .; J gene: TRBJ2-6; D gene: .
CDR3 DNA: TGTGCCAGCACCGGGAGGGACCTATCTGGGAATGAGCAGTTCTTC; CDR3 protein: CASTGRDLSGNEQFF; V gene: TRBV6-5; clone size: .; J gene: TRBJ2-1; D gene: TRBD2
CDR3 DNA: TGTGCCAGCAGCTTAGAGGCGGGGGGTGATTCACCCCTCCACTTT; CDR3 protein: CASSLEAGGDSPLHF; V gene: TRBV7-2; clone size: .; J gene: TRBJ1-6; D gene: .
CDR3 DNA: TGTGCCAGCAGTCCAATCGGACAGGGGCGATACGAGCAGTACTTC; CDR3 protein: CASSPIGQGRYEQYF; V gene: TRBV27; clone size: .; J gene: TRBJ2-7; D gene: TRBD1
CDR3 DNA: TGTGCCAGCAGTACGAGGCGGGGGCACACTGAAGCTTTCTTT; CDR3 protein: CASSTRRGHTEAFF; V gene: TRBV6-5; clone size: .; J gene: TRBJ1-1; D gene: .
CDR3 DNA: TGTGCCAGCAGCGTAGCATCGTTAAACTATGGCTACACCTTC; CDR3 protein: CASSVASLNYGYTF; V gene: TRBV9; clone size: .; J gene: TRBJ1-2; D gene: .
CDR3 DNA: TGTGCCAGCAGCCAACAGGCCAGTAGCCGGTATGGCTACACCTTC; CDR3 protein: CASSQQASSRYGYTF; V gene: TRBV7-2; clone size: .; J gene: TRBJ1-2; D gene: .
CDR3 DNA: TGTGCCAGTAGTATAAGAGGGGAAGACTATGGCTACACCTTC; CDR3 protein: CASSIRGEDYGYTF; V gene: TRBV19; clone size: .; J gene: TRBJ1-2; D gene: .
CDR3 DNA: TGTGCCAGCAGCGCGGGGATGCGGAACACTGAAGCTTTCTTT; CDR3 protein: CASSAGMRNTEAFF; V gene: TRBV5-6; clone size: few; J gene: TRBJ1-1; D gene: .